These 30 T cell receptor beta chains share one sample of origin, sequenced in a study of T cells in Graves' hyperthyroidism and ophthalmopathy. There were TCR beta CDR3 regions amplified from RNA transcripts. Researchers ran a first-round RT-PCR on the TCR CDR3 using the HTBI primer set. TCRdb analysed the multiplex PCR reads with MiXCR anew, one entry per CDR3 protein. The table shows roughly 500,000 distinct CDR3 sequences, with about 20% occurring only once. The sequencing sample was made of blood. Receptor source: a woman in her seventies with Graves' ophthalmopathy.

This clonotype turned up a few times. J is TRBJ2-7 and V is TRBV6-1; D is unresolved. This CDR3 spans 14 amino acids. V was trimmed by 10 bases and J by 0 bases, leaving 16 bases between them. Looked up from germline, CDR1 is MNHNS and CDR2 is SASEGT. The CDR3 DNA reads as TGTGCCACCCTAGGGAACCCGTCCTCCTACGAGCAGTACTTC. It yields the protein CATLGNPSSYEQYF.

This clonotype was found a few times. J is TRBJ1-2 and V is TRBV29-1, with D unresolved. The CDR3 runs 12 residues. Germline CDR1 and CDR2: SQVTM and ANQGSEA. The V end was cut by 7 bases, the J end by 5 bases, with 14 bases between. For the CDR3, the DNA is TGCAGCGGAACGGACGGCGGATATGGCTACACCTTC. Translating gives CSGTDGGYGYTF.

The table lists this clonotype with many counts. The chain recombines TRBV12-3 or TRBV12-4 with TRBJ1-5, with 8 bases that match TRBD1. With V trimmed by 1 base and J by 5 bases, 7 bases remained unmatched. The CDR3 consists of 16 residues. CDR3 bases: TGTGCCAGCAGTTTAGTGACAGGGGTAAAGGATCAGCCCCAGCATTTT. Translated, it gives CASSLVTGVKDQPQHF.

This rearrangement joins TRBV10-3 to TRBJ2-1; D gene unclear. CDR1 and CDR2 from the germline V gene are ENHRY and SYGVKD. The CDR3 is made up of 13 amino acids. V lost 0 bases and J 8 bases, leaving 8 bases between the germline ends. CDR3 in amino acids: CAISESLVDEQFF. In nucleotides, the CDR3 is TGTGCCATCAGTGAGTCTCTCGTCGATGAGCAGTTCTTC.

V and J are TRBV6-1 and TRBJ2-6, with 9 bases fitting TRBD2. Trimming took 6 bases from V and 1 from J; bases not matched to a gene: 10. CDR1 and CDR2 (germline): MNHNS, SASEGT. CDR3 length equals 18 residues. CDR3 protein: CASRALAGLLSGANVLTF. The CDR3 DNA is TGTGCCAGCAGGGCCCTAGCGGGACTACTATCTGGGGCCAACGTCCTGACTTTC.

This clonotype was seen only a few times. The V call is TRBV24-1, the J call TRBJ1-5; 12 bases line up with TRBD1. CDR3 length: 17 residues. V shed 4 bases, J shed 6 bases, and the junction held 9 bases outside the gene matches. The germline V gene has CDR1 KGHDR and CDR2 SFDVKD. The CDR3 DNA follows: TGTGCCACCAGTGAGGGACAGGGGGCGAAAGGACGTCAGCCCCAGCATTTT. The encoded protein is CATSEGQGAKGRQPQHF.

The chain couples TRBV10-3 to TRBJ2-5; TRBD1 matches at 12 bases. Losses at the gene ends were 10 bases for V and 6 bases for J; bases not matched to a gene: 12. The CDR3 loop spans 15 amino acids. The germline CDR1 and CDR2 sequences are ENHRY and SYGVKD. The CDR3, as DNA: TGTGCCACTGCGACCGGGACAGGGGGCGCCCAGACCCAGTACTTC. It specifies CATATGTGGAQTQYF.

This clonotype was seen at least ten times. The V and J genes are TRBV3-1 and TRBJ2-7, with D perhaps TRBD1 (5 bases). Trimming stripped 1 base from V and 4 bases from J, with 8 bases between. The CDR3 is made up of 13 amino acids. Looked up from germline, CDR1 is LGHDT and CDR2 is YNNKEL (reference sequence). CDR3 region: CASSQVSGYEQYF. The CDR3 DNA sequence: TGTGCCAGCAGCCAAGTTTCAGGGTACGAGCAGTACTTC.

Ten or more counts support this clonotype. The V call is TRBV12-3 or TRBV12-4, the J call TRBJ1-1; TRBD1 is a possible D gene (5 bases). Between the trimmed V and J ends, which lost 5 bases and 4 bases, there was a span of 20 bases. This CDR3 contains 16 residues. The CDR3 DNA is TGTGCCAGCAGTCGTGCCTCCGGGGGAGGCGGCACTGAAGCTTTCTTT. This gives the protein CASSRASGGGGTEAFF.

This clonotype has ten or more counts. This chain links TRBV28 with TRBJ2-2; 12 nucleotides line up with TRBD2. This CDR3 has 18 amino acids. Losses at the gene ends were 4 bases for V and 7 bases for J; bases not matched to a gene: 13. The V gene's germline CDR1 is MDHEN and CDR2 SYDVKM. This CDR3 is CASSSPYTSGRNGGELFF. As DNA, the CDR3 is TGTGCCAGCAGTTCTCCATATACTAGCGGGAGGAATGGCGGGGAGCTGTTTTTT. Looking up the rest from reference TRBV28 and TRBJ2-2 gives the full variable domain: DVKVTQSSRYLVKRTGEKVFLECVQDMDHENMFWYRQDPGLGLRLIYFSYDVKMKEKGDIPEGYSVSREKKERFSLILESASTNQTSMYLCASSSPYTSGRNGGELFFGEGSRLTVL.

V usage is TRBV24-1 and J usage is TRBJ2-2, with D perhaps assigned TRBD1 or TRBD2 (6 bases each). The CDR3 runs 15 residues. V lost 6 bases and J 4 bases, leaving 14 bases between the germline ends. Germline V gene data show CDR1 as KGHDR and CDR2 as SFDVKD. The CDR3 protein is CATSFWGASTGELFF. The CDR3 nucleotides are TGTGCCACCAGTTTTTGGGGGGCGTCCACCGGGGAGCTGTTTTTT.

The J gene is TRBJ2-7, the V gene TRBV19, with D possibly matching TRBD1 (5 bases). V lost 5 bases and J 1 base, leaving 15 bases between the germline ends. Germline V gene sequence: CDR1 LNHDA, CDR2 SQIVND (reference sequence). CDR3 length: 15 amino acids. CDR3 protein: CASSYRTTHSYEQYF. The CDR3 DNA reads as TGTGCCAGTAGTTACAGGACGACTCATTCCTACGAGCAGTACTTC.

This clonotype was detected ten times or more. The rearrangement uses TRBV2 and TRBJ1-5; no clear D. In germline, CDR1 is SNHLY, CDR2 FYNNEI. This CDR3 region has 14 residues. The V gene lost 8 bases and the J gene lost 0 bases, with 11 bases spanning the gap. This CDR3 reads CASRAGYSNQPQHF. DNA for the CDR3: TGTGCCAGCCGGGCCGGATATAGCAATCAGCCCCAGCATTTT.

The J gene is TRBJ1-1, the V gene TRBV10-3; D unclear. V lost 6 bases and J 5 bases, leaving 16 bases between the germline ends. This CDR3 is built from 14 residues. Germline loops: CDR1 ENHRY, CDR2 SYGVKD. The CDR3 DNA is TGTGCCATCAGGAAGGACGGAGGCGGTACTGAAGCTTTCTTT. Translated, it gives CAIRKDGGGTEAFF.

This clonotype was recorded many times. The CDR3 DNA sequence: TGTGCCAGCAGTCGTGACAGCGACAATCAGCCCCAGCATTTT. Translated: CASSRDSDNQPQHF. The genes are TRBV6-2 or TRBV6-3 and TRBJ1-5, with a possible D match to TRBD1 (5 bases). There are 14 residues in the CDR3. The germline gives CDR1 MNHEY, CDR2 SVGEGT. Trimming cost V 5 bases and J 3 bases, with 11 bases left between them.

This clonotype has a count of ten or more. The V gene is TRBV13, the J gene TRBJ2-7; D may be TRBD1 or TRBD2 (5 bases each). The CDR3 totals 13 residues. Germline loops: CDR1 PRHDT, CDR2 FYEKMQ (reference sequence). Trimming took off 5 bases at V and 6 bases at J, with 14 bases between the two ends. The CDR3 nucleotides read TGTGCCAGCAGCCCACCGGGGCAGTTCGAGCAGTACTTC. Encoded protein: CASSPPGQFEQYF.

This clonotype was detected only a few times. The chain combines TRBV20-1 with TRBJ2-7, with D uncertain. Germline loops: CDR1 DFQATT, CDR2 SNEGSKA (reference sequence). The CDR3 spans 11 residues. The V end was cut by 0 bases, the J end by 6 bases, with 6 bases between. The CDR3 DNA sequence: TGCAGTGCTAGAGATCAGAGCGAGCAGTACTTC. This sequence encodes CSARDQSEQYF.

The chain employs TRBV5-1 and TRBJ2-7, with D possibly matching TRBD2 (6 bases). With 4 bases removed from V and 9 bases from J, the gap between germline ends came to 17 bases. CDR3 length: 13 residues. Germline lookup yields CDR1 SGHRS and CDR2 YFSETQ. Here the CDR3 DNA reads TGCGCCAGCAGCAGCGCGGGGTCACAGCCGCAGTACTTC. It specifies CASSSAGSQPQYF.

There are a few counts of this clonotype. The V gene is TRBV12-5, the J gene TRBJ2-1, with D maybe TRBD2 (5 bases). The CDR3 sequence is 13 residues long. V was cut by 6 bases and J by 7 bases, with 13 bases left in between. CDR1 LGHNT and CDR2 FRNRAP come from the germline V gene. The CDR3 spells CASGPRLANEQFF. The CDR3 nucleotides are TGTGCTAGTGGCCCAAGGCTAGCTAATGAGCAGTTCTTC. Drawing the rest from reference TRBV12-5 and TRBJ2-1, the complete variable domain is DARVTQTPRHKVTEMGQEVTMRCQPILGHNTVFWYRQTMMQGLELLAYFRNRAPLDDSGMPKDRFSAEMPDATLATLKIQPSEPRDSAVYFCASGPRLANEQFFGPGTRLTVL.

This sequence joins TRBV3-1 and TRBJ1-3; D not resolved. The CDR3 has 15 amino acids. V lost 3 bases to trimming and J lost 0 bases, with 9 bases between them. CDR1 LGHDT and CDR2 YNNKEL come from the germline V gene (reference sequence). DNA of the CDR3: TGTGCCAGCAGCCAGCGAGTTTTCTCTGGAAACACCATATATTTT. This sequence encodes CASSQRVFSGNTIYF.

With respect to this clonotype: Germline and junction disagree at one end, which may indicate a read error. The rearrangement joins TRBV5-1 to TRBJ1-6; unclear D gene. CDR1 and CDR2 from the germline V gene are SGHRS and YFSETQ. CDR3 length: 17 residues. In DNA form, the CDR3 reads TGTGCCAGCAGCTTAGGGAGCGGATCTATCTATAATTCACCCCTCCACTTT. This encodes CASSLGSGSIYNSPLHF.

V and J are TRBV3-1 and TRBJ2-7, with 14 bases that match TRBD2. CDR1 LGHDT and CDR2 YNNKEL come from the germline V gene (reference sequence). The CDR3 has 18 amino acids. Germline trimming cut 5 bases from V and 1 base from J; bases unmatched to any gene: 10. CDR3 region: CASSTTSGRAFHSYEQYF. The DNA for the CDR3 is TGTGCCAGCAGCACGACTAGCGGGAGGGCGTTTCATTCCTACGAGCAGTACTTC.

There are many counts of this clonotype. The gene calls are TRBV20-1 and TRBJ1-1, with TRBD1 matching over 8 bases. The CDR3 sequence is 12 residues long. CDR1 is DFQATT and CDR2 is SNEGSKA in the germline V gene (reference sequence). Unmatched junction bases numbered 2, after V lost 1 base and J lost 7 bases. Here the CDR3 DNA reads TGCAGTGCTAGAGCGGGGACAGGTGAAGCTTTCTTT. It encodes CSARAGTGEAFF.

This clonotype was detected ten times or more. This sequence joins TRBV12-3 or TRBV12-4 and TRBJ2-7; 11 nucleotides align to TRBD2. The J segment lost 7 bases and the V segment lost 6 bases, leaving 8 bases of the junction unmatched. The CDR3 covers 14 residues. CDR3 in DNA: TGTGCCAGCAGAAGATCTAGCGGGAGGAGTGAGCAGTACTTC. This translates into CASRRSSGRSEQYF.

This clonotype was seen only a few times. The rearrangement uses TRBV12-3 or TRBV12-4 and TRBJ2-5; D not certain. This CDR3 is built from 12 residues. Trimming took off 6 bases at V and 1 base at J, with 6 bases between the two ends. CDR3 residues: CASRRTQETQYF. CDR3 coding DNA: TGTGCCAGCAGAAGGACCCAAGAGACCCAGTACTTC.

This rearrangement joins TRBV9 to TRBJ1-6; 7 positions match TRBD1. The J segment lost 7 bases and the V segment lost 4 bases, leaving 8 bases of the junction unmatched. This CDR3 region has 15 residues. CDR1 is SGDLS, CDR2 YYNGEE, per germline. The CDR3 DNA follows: TGTGCCAGCAGCTCCACCCAGGGGGGGAATTCACCCCTCCACTTT. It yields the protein CASSSTQGGNSPLHF.

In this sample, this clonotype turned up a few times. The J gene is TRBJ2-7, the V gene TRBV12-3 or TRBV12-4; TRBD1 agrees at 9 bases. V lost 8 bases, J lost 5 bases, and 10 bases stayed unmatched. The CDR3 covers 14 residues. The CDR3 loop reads CASQRGQGANEQYF. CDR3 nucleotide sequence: TGTGCCAGCCAGAGGGGACAGGGTGCTAACGAGCAGTACTTC.

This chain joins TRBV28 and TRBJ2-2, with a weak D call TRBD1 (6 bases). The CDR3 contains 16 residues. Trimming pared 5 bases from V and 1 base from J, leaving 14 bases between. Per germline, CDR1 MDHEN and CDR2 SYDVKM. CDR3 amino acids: CASSEGVSLNTGELFF. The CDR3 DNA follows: TGTGCCAGCAGTGAGGGGGTCAGCCTGAACACCGGGGAGCTGTTTTTT.

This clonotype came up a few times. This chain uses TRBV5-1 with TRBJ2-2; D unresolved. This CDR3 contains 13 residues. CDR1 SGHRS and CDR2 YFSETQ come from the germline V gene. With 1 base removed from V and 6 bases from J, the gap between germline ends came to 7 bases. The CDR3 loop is CASSLSEAGELFF. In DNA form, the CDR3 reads TGCGCCAGCAGCTTGTCAGAGGCCGGGGAGCTGTTTTTT.

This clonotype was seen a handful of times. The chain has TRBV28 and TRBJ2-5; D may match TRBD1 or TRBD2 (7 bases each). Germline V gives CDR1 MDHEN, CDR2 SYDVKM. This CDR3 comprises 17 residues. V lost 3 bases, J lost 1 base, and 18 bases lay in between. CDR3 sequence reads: CASSFSDREGPQETQYF. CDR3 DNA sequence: TGTGCCAGCAGTTTCTCCGACAGGGAGGGGCCCCAAGAGACCCAGTACTTC.